This entry lists 2 T cell receptor beta chains sequenced from one sample in a study of metastatic and nonmetastatic thyroid tumors. Using MiXCR, TCRdb re-called clones from the PCR reads. This sample yields 15,000 to 19,000 clones, of which more than 20% are seen a single time; 12% belongs to the top ten. Thyroid surgery had not been preceded by any treatment in any patient. The specimen sequenced was tumor tissue. These receptor sequences come from a female donor with papillary thyroid cancer or a benign thyroid nodule (not recorded which). Some clones in this sample may be carry-over from other donors' samples.

This clone is medium-sized in the sample. Other DNA sequences in this sample translate to the same CDR3. The chain combines TRBV6-1 with TRBJ2-7; 7 nucleotides line up with TRBD1. Germline V CDR1 and CDR2: MNHNS, SASEGT. CDR3 length equals 14 residues. V dropped 7 bases and J dropped 0; count of bases not matched to a gene: 6. CDR3 protein: CASTKGDSSYEQYF. The CDR3 DNA is TGTGCCAGCACCAAAGGGGACAGCTCCTACGAGCAGTACTTC.

CDR3 bases: TGTGCCAGCAGGGGAGCGGGACAGGCATATTATGGCTACACCTTC. This gives the protein CASRGAGQAYYGYTF. The chain is built from TRBV2 and TRBJ1-2, with 8 bases fitting TRBD1. The CDR3 covers 15 residues. The ends lost 6 bases at V and 5 bases at J; junction bases unmatched: 11. Germline-derived CDR1 and CDR2 are SNHLY and FYNNEI.